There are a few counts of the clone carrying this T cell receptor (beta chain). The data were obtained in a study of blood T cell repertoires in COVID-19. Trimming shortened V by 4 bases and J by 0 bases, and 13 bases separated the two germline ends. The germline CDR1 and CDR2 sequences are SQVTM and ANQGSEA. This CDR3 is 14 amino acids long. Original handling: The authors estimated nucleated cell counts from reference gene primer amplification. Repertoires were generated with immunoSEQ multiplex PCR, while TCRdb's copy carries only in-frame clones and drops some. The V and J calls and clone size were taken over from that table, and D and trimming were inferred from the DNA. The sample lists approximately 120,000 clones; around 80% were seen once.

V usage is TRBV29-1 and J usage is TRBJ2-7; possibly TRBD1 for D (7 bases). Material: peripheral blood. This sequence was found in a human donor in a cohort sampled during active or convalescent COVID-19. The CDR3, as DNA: TGCAGCGTTGTGCGGCAGGGGGGCTCCTACGAGCAGTACTTC. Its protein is CSVVRQGGSYEQYF.